The rows below give T cell receptor beta chains drawn from one sample of a study of blood T cell repertoires in COVID-19. Some clones are missing from TCRdb's copy, which holds only in-frame ones; the method was immunoSEQ multiplex PCR. The sample lists about 330,000 clones, 80% to 90% occurring once. Sequenced input: PBMCs or T cells enriched from blood (not recorded which). These receptors were collected from a woman aged 18-29 years who had recovered from COVID-19. CDR3s leave out the opening cysteine and the closing phenylalanine or tryptophan. Fields, in order: V gene, J gene, CDR3 protein.

TRBV19	TRBJ1-5	ASSSMYRANQPQH
TRBV5-1	TRBJ2-7	ASSSHHEQY
TRBV2	TRBJ2-2	ASSEASSRNTGELF
TRBV28	TRBJ2-7	ASSSGGLAAEQY
TRBV28	TRBJ1-6	ASSFWDTNSPLH
TRBV6-5	TRBJ2-7	ASSLSRLSSYEQY
TRBV30	TRBJ2-7	AWSRQGGSYEQY
TRBV5-8	TRBJ2-3	ASSLGLRTSGSTDTQY
TRBV18	TRBJ1-2	ASSPDRDVGCT
TRBV7-2	TRBJ1-2	ASSFGLINGYT
TRBV28	TRBJ1-2	ASQPGGNYGYT
TRBV28	TRBJ1-1	ASSLGATGGTEAF
TRBV11-2	TRBJ2-2	ASSLAPGTGELF
TRBV5-1	TRBJ1-1	ASSFAGNTEAF
TRBV7-2	TRBJ2-2	ASSLQTGLRTGELF
TRBV2	TRBJ1-2	ASSDGHPYGYT
TRBV27	TRBJ1-4	ASSSDRETNEKLF
TRBV7-8	TRBJ1-3	ASSSQGGQPGNTIY
TRBV28	TRBJ2-7	APPQGSYEQY
TRBV6-6	TRBJ1-5	ASSFILFSATTGVVRSNQPQH
TRBV7-9	TRBJ1-2	ASSFGLSGRGYT
TRBV19	TRBJ1-1	ASSLGRSGTEAF
TRBV25-1	TRBJ2-1	ASSDWLAGVHEQF
TRBV5-1	TRBJ2-1	ASSLGAGWHNEQF
TRBV12-3/TRBV12-4	TRBJ2-3	ASQAGSADTQY
TRBV10-3	TRBJ1-2	AISGSSGSYGYT
TRBV30	TRBJ1-6	ASRVANSPLH
TRBV13	TRBJ2-2	ASRLRRLSGRGGGELF
TRBV9	TRBJ2-1	ASSVESSGVTKEQF
TRBV27	TRBJ2-1	ASSLWDRDYNEQF
TRBV6-5	TRBJ2-7	AGRDSSYEQY
TRBV10-3	TRBJ2-1	AISEVESNEQF
TRBV2	TRBJ2-1	ASSRDRGSYNEQF
TRBV18	TRBJ1-1	ASSPPTRVTEAF
TRBV25-1	TRBJ2-3	ASSDSGRPDTQY
TRBV29-1	TRBJ2-7	SVPSTSGSIDEQY
TRBV4-2	TRBJ1-5	ASSQDGGQGGQPQH
TRBV3-1/TRBV3-2	TRBJ1-5	ASSQGDQPQH
TRBV18	TRBJ1-3	ASSPGQGSGNTIY
TRBV10-1	TRBJ2-5	ASSDPDRQETQY
TRBV10-3	TRBJ1-1	AISETQGSAEAF
TRBV28	TRBJ2-1	ASSLTQNNEQF
TRBV6-5	TRBJ2-5	ASSRLAGGETQY
TRBV9	TRBJ2-2	ASSVGTSGSTGELF
TRBV5-1	TRBJ2-3	ASRFGTSGGSDTQY
TRBV19	TRBJ1-3	ASSIPLAVSGNTIY
TRBV14	TRBJ1-3	ASSQNRERNTIY